The clone carrying this T cell receptor beta chain showed up just a few times. Its antigen is undetermined. Germline CDR1 and CDR2: SQVTM and ANQGSEA. V dropped 6 bases and J dropped 1; count of bases not matched to a gene: 11. The CDR3 runs to 17 residues. The data belong to a study of type 1 regulatory T cells. At the level of the study: T-allo10 is a Tr1-enriched, alloantigen-specific CD4 T cell product made in vitro.

TCRdb recomputed calls from the reads with MiXCR, one row per CDR3 protein. The data show tens of thousands of distinct CDR3 sequences, around 20% seen once. Whole-study findings and limits: Compared with non-Tr1 cells, Tr1 cells showed a narrower TCR repertoire.

This TCR derives from a human donor in good health. V usage is TRBV29-1 and J usage is TRBJ2-6, with TRBD2 identical over 8 bases. What was sequenced was cultured type 1 regulatory T (Tr1) cells, either the whole culture or a sorted fraction (not recorded which). The CDR3 spells CSVRTSPTISGANVLTF. Written as DNA, the CDR3 is TGCAGCGTCCGGACTAGCCCGACCATATCTGGGGCCAACGTCCTGACTTTC.